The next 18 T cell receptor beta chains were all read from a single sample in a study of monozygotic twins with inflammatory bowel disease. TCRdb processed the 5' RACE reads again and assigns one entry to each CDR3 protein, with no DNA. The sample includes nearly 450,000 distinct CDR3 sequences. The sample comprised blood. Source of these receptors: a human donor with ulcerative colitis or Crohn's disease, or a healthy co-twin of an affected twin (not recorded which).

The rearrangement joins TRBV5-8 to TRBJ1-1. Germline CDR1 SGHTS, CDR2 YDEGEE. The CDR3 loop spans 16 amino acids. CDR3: CASSLDRGLMNTEAFF.

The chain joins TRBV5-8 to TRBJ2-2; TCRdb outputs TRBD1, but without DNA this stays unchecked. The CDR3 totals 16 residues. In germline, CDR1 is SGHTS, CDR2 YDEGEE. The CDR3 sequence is CASSFRTGPNTGELFF.

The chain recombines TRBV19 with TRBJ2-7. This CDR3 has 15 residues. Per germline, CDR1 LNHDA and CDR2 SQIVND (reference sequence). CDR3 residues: CASSIGRAGVYEQYF.

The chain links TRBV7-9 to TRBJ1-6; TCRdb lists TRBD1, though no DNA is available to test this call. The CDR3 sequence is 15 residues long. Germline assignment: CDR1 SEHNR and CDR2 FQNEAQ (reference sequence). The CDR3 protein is CASSYRGQVNSPLHF.

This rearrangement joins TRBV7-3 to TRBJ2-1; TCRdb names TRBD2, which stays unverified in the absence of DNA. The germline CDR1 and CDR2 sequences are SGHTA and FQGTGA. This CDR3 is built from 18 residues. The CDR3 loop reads CASSPSLRGLAGDNEQFF.

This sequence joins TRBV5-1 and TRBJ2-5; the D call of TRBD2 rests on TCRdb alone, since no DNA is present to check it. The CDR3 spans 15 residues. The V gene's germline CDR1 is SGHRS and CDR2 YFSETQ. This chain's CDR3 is CASSLAGTSEETQYF. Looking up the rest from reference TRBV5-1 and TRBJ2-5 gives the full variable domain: KAGVTQTPRYLIKTRGQQVTLSCSPISGHRSVSWYQQTPGQGLQFLFEYFSETQRNKGNFPGRFSGRQFSNSRSEMNVSTLELGDSALYLCASSLAGTSEETQYFGPGTRLLVL.

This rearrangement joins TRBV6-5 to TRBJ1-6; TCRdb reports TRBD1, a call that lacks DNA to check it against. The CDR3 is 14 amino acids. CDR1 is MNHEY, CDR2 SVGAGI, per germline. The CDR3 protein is CASSYSIDRRSLHF.

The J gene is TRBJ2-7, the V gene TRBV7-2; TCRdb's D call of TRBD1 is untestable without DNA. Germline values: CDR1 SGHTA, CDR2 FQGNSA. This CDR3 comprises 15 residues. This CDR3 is CASSLGAGRIYEQYF.

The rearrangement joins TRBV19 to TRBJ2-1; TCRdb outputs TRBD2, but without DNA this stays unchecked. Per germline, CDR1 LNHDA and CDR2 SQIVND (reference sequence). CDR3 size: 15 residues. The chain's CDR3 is CASSNAAGIYNEQFF. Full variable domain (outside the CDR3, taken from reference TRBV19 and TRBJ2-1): DGGITQSPKYLFRKEGQNVTLSCEQNLNHDAMYWYRQDPGQGLRLIYYSQIVNDFQKGDIAEGYSVSREKKESFPLTVTSAQKNPTAFYLCASSNAAGIYNEQFFGPGTRLTVL.

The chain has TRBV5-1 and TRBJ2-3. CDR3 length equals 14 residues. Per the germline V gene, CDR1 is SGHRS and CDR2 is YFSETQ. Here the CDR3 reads CASSLDKSTDTQYF.

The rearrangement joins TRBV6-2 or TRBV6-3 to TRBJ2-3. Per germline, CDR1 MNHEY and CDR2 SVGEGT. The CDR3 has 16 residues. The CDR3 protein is CASSYSTSRSTDTQYF.

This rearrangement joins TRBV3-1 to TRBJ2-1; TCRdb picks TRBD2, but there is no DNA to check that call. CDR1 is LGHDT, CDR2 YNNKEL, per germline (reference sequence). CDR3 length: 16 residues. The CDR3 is CASSQGETRGNNEQFF.

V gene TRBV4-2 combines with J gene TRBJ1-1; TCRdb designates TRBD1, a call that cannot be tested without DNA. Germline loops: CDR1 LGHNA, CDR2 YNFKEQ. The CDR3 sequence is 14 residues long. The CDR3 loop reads CASRLQETNTEAFF.

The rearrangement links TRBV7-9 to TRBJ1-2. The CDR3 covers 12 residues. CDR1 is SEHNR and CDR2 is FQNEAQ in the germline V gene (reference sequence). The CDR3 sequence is CASSLVLRGYTF.

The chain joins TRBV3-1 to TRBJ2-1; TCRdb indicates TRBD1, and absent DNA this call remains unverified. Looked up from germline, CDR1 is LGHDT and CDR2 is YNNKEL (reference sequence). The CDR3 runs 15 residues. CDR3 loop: CASSAQTGANNEQFF.

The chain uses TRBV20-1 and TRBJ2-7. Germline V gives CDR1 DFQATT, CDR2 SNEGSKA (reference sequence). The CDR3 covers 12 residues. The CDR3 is CSARVYSYEQYF.

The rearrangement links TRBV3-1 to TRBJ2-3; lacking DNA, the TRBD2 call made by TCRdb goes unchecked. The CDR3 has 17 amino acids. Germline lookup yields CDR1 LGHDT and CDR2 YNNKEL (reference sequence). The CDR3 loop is CASSQTTRREVGDTQYF.

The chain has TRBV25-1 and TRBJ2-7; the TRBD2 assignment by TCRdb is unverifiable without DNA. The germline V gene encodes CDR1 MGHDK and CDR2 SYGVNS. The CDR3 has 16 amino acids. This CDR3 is CASSEDIAGGRYEQYF.